These 20 T cell receptor beta chains were all obtained from the same sample, sequenced in a study of blood T cell repertoires in COVID-19 (TCRdb year 2020). The library came from the immunoSEQ multiplex PCR assay. TCRdb holds this immuneACCESS table with in-frame rearrangements only. Some clones are missing; in checked studies, unresolved V genes explain under half, and the rest has no known cause. For this sample there are about 200,000 clones; 75% to 85% appear just once. The top ten hold 17% of the sample. Source material: PBMCs or T cells enriched from blood (not recorded which). The receptors originated from a woman aged 45-65 years with acute COVID-19.

This clone was picked up a small number of times. The chain is built from TRBV27 and TRBJ2-1; TRBD1 might be the D (5 bases). The CDR3 spans 14 residues. V was shortened by 5 bases and J by 8 bases, with 16 bases between the two germline ends. Per the germline V gene, CDR1 is MNHEY and CDR2 is SMNVEV (reference sequence). This CDR3 reads CASSERGPSDEQFF. In DNA, the CDR3 is TGTGCCAGCAGTGAAAGGGGCCCTAGTGATGAGCAGTTCTTC.

The genes are TRBV6-5 and TRBJ1-2; D may be TRBD1 (5 bases). Germline V CDR1 and CDR2: MNHEY, SVGAGI. The ends were cut back, 2 bases at V and 2 bases at J, with 9 bases in the middle. This CDR3 has 14 amino acids. The CDR3 coding sequence is TGTGCCAGCAGTTACGGGTCAGGGAACTATGGCTACACCTTC. Its translation is CASSYGSGNYGYTF.

The V gene is TRBV7-2, the J gene TRBJ1-2, with a tentative D call TRBD1 (5 bases). With 3 bases removed from V and 7 bases from J, the gap between germline ends came to 9 bases. CDR3 length: 12 amino acids. Germline assignment: CDR1 SGHTA and CDR2 FQGNSA. The CDR3 loop reads CASSFWGGGYTF. CDR3 DNA: TGTGCCAGCAGCTTTTGGGGGGGTGGCTACACCTTC.

The rearrangement joins TRBV7-9 to TRBJ2-1, with 8 positions matching TRBD1. CDR3 length equals 16 residues. The V gene end was trimmed by 0 bases and the J gene end by 2 bases; junction bases not matched to a gene: 3. Germline V gives CDR1 SEHNR, CDR2 FQNEAQ (reference sequence). The CDR3 sequence is CASSLARQGPYNEQFF. For the CDR3, the DNA is TGTGCCAGCAGCTTAGCGAGACAGGGGCCCTACAATGAGCAGTTCTTC.

As to this clone: This same CDR3 is encoded by further DNA sequences in the sample. The rearrangement uses TRBV7-9 and TRBJ1-2; D is perhaps TRBD1 (6 bases). The CDR3 is made up of 14 amino acids. CDR1 is SEHNR and CDR2 is FQNEAQ in the germline V gene (reference sequence). V lost 1 base to trimming and J lost 8 bases, with 14 bases between them. The CDR3 loop reads CASSLDQGQGGYTF. CDR3 DNA sequence: TGTGCCAGCAGCTTAGACCAGGGTCAGGGGGGCTACACCTTC.

V and J are TRBV4-1 and TRBJ1-2; D gene unclear. The CDR3 contains 15 residues. Germline loops: CDR1 MGHRA, CDR2 YSYEKL. V lost 1 base and J lost 8, with 17 bases in between. CDR3 region: CASSQGFAAGVGYTF. The CDR3 DNA reads as TGCGCCAGCAGCCAAGGTTTTGCCGCAGGTGTGGGCTACACCTTC.

The gene calls are TRBV28 and TRBJ1-5, with 8 bases identical to TRBD1. Germline trimming cut 8 bases from V and 2 bases from J; bases unmatched to any gene: 8. The CDR3 runs to 15 residues. The germline V gene encodes CDR1 MDHEN and CDR2 SYDVKM. This CDR3 reads CASLPPDRGNQPQHF. The CDR3 nucleotides are TGTGCCAGCCTGCCCCCGGACAGGGGCAATCAGCCCCAGCATTTT.

V is TRBV2 and J is TRBJ1-1; D remains unclear. The CDR3 length is 13 residues. CDR1 is SNHLY and CDR2 is FYNNEI in the germline V gene. V lost 3 bases and J lost 4, with 9 bases in between. CDR3 protein: CASSERRSTEAFF. CDR3 DNA sequence: TGTGCCAGCAGTGAGCGGAGAAGCACTGAAGCTTTCTTT.

This chain uses TRBV7-6 with TRBJ1-3; TRBD1 is a possible D gene (6 bases). Germline V gene sequence: CDR1 SGHVS, CDR2 FNYEAQ. The ends were cut back, 3 bases at V and 2 bases at J, with 11 bases in the middle. The CDR3 consists of 15 residues. The CDR3 DNA reads as TGTGCCAGCAGCTTGGGGGGGGCTGCTGGAAACACCATATATTTT. Its translation is CASSLGGAAGNTIYF.

The DNA for the CDR3 is TGTGCCAGCAGTTTAAGCGGGGGTGGCAATGAGCAGTTCTTC. Translation gives CASSLSGGGNEQFF. This chain uses TRBV28 with TRBJ2-1; 8 positions match TRBD2. The germline CDR1 and CDR2 sequences are MDHEN and SYDVKM. V gave up 2 bases and J gave up 6 bases; unmatched junction bases: 3. The CDR3 length is 14 residues.

The chain carries TRBV28 and TRBJ1-2; no firm D call. V was pared by 5 bases and J by 8 bases, with 15 bases between. Germline V CDR1 and CDR2: MDHEN, SYDVKM. The CDR3 runs to 13 residues. As DNA, the CDR3 is TGTGCCAGCAGTACCGGAGGAGTTGAAGGCTACACCTTC. Translating it yields CASSTGGVEGYTF.

This clone appeared a single time. CDR3 in amino acids: CATSVATGTDTQYF. As DNA, the CDR3 is TGTGCCACCAGTGTCGCGACAGGGACGGATACGCAGTATTTT. The V call is TRBV24-1, the J call TRBJ2-3; 7 bases fit TRBD1. This CDR3 is built from 14 residues. J lost 6 bases, V lost 5 bases, and 7 bases had no gene match. Germline V gene sequence: CDR1 KGHDR, CDR2 SFDVKD.

This clone occurred a few times. The CDR3 region is CASSDATGARGGYTF. The DNA of the CDR3 is TGTGCCAGCAGCGACGCCACAGGGGCCCGAGGGGGCTACACCTTC. The genes are TRBV5-4 and TRBJ1-2; 7 bases fit TRBD1. The CDR3 sequence is 15 residues long. The J segment lost 8 bases and the V segment lost 4 bases, leaving 14 bases of the junction unmatched. The V gene's germline CDR1 is SGHNT and CDR2 YYREEE (reference sequence).

This chain joins TRBV21-1 and TRBJ1-5. TRBV21-1 has pseudogene status. This CDR3 has 17 amino acids. The CDR3 region is CASSKVRGDIGNQPQHF. CDR3 DNA: TGTGCCAGCAGCAAAGTTCGGGGGGACATTGGCAATCAGCCCCAGCATTTT.

The V and J genes are TRBV4-1 and TRBJ2-7; TRBD2 matches at 9 bases. Looked up from germline, CDR1 is MGHRA and CDR2 is YSYEKL. V shed 1 base, J shed 3 bases, and the junction held 7 bases outside the gene matches. This CDR3 has 16 amino acids. The CDR3 region has the DNA TGCGCCAGCAGCCAAGCACGAGCGGGGGGTTTCTACGAGCAGTACGTC. This codes for CASSQARAGGFYEQYV.

V and J are TRBV7-2 and TRBJ1-5; 8 bases are a match to TRBD1. This CDR3 contains 14 residues. Per the germline V gene, CDR1 is SGHTA and CDR2 is FQGNSA. V dropped 4 bases and J dropped 8; count of bases not matched to a gene: 7. The CDR3 coding sequence is TGTGCCAGCAGCTCGACAGGGGCCGGGGAGCCCCAGCATTTT. Its protein is CASSSTGAGEPQHF.

The gene calls are TRBV6-4 and TRBJ2-3, with D perhaps matching TRBD2 (7 bases). V gave up 4 bases and J gave up 5 bases, with 13 bases separating them. There are 14 residues in the CDR3. From germline, CDR1 is MRHNA and CDR2 SNTAGT. CDR3 in DNA: TGTGCCAGCAGTGGGGGGGGGCCCGGAGATACGCAGTATTTT. Translation: CASSGGGPGDTQYF.

This clone is a singleton in its sample. V gene TRBV18 combines with J gene TRBJ2-6, with D tentatively TRBD2 (6 bases). V lost 3 bases and J lost 2, with 11 bases in between. The V gene's germline CDR1 is KGHSH and CDR2 LQKENI. The CDR3 totals 16 residues. The CDR3 sequence: CASSPPGTAGANVLTF. CDR3 DNA sequence: TGTGCCAGCTCACCGCCAGGGACTGCTGGGGCCAACGTCCTGACTTTC.

V and J are TRBV10-3 and TRBJ1-4; 7 bases map to TRBD1. CDR1 is ENHRY, CDR2 SYGVKD, per germline. The CDR3 sequence is 16 residues long. J gave up 1 base and V 2 bases, and 4 bases lay outside the gene matches. The CDR3 sequence is CAISETGQRTNEKLFF. Written as DNA, the CDR3 is TGTGCCATCAGTGAGACGGGACAGAGAACTAATGAAAAACTGTTTTTT.

The rearrangement uses TRBV6-2 or TRBV6-3 and TRBJ1-5; D uncertain. V lost 4 bases, J lost 0 bases, and 10 bases lay in between. The CDR3 runs 15 residues. From germline, CDR1 is MNHEY and CDR2 SVGEGT. The CDR3, as DNA: TGTGCCAGCAGTTTTAAGCCTTATAGCAATCAGCCCCAGCATTTT. Protein sequence: CASSFKPYSNQPQHF.